A selection of T cell receptor beta chains follows, all from one sample in a study of radiotherapy plus CTLA-4 blockade in lung cancer. Profiling relied on immunoSEQ multiplex PCR, and the TCRdb table lists in-frame clones only, not all of them. The sample has about 83,000 clones, 78% seen once; the top ten hold 3.5% to 4.5%. Sequencing used peripheral blood, obtained from a patient treated with radiotherapy plus ipilimumab. All receptors come from a human donor with non-small cell lung cancer who had a partial response to radiotherapy plus ipilimumab. Some clones in this sample may be carry-over from other donors' samples. Each CDR3 is given with its conserved first and last residue. Each record gives: D gene, V gene, J gene, clone size, CDR3 protein, CDR3 DNA. A D gene is named only where the DNA matches it firmly. Clone size, where shown, is once, few, many, or a class for clones that have expanded.

D: -
V: TRBV7-2
J: TRBJ2-2
size: -
CDR3: CASRPRAGAGELFF
DNA: TGTGCCAGCAGGCCCAGGGCTGGAGCCGGGGAGCTGTTTTTT

D: TRBD2
V: TRBV2
J: TRBJ2-7
size: -
CDR3: CASRGLAGLSYEQYF
DNA: TGTGCCAGCAGGGGTCTAGCGGGGCTTTCCTACGAGCAGTACTTC

D: -
V: TRBV2
J: TRBJ2-5
size: -
CDR3: CASSGVGETQYF
DNA: TGTGCCAGCAGCGGGGTTGGGGAGACCCAGTACTTC

D: TRBD2
V: TRBV28
J: TRBJ2-3
size: -
CDR3: CASSTSTSGGPGTDTQYF
DNA: TGTGCCAGCAGTACCTCGACTAGCGGGGGCCCCGGGACAGATACGCAGTATTTT

D: -
V: TRBV6-5
J: TRBJ2-2
size: few
CDR3: CASSEMGATGELFF
DNA: TGTGCCAGCAGTGAAATGGGGGCCACCGGGGAGCTGTTTTTT

D: TRBD2
V: TRBV7-9
J: TRBJ2-2
size: once
CDR3: CASSLGTSGNTGELFF
DNA: TGTGCCAGCAGCTTAGGGACTAGCGGGAACACCGGGGAGCTGTTTTTT

D: TRBD1
V: TRBV18
J: TRBJ2-2
size: few
CDR3: CASSRSDRGNTGELFF
DNA: TGTGCCAGCTCACGTTCGGACAGGGGGAACACCGGGGAGCTGTTTTTT

D: -
V: TRBV5-1
J: TRBJ2-1
size: -
CDR3: CASSFYDSYNEQFF
DNA: TGCGCCAGCAGCTTTTACGACAGCTACAATGAGCAGTTCTTC

D: TRBD1
V: TRBV7-3
J: TRBJ2-1
size: -
CDR3: CASSSGQGNNEQFF
DNA: TGTGCCAGCAGCTCAGGACAGGGAAACAATGAGCAGTTCTTC

D: TRBD2
V: TRBV9
J: TRBJ2-3
size: -
CDR3: CASSAQLAGAGDTQYF
DNA: TGTGCCAGCAGCGCCCAGCTAGCGGGGGCCGGGGATACGCAGTATTTT

D: -
V: TRBV18
J: TRBJ2-5
size: -
CDR3: CASSPRGGETQYF
DNA: TGTGCCAGCTCACCAAGGGGGGGAGAGACCCAGTACTTC

D: -
V: TRBV9
J: TRBJ2-2
size: -
CDR3: CASSESSENTGELFF
DNA: TGTGCCAGCAGCGAGAGTAGCGAGAACACCGGGGAGCTGTTTTTT

D: -
V: TRBV11-3
J: TRBJ1-6
size: -
CDR3: CASRVYDSPLHF
DNA: TGTGCCAGCCGGGTTTATGATTCACCCCTCCACTTT

D: TRBD1
V: TRBV4-2
J: TRBJ2-3
size: -
CDR3: CASSQDFSPTGGKVADTQYF
DNA: TGTGCCAGCAGCCAAGATTTTTCGCCCACAGGGGGAAAAGTGGCAGATACGCAGTATTTT

D: -
V: TRBV4-3
J: TRBJ2-5
size: -
CDR3: CASSQERVGTQYF
DNA: TGCGCCAGCAGCCAAGAACGGGTGGGGACCCAGTACTTC

D: -
V: TRBV14
J: TRBJ2-5
size: -
CDR3: CASSRQMKETQYF
DNA: TGTGCCAGCAGCCGGCAGATGAAAGAGACCCAGTACTTC

D: TRBD1
V: TRBV5-1
J: TRBJ1-1
size: -
CDR3: CASSSSGGNTEAFF
DNA: TGCGCCAGCAGCTCTTCAGGGGGAAACACTGAAGCTTTCTTT

D: -
V: TRBV29-1
J: TRBJ2-2
size: -
CDR3: CSVRRAEYTGELFF
DNA: TGCAGCGTTAGGCGGGCGGAATACACCGGGGAGCTGTTTTTT

D: -
V: TRBV7-2
J: TRBJ1-1
size: -
CDR3: CASSFEGEAFF
DNA: TGTGCCAGCAGCTTCGAGGGTGAAGCTTTCTTT

D: TRBD1
V: TRBV4-1
J: TRBJ2-7
size: -
CDR3: CASSQHPDRGTRYEQYF
DNA: TGCGCCAGCAGCCAACATCCTGACAGGGGAACCAGATACGAGCAGTACTTC

D: TRBD2
V: TRBV5-1
J: TRBJ2-3
size: once
CDR3: CASSLSGLATADTQYF
DNA: TGCGCCAGCAGCCTCTCGGGACTAGCAACGGCAGATACGCAGTATTTT

D: -
V: TRBV5-6
J: TRBJ1-5
size: few
CDR3: CASSSYREPYSNQPQHF
DNA: TGTGCCAGCAGCTCGTACCGGGAACCTTATAGCAATCAGCCCCAGCATTTT

D: -
V: TRBV19
J: TRBJ2-1
size: -
CDR3: CASRASPGNEQFF
DNA: TGTGCCAGTAGAGCCTCCCCGGGGAATGAGCAGTTCTTC

D: TRBD1
V: TRBV11-3
J: TRBJ2-5
size: -
CDR3: CASRRTGQETQYF
DNA: TGTGCCAGCCGGCGGACAGGGCAAGAGACCCAGTACTTC

D: -
V: TRBV30
J: TRBJ2-5
size: -
CDR3: CAWSPTSRGETQYF
DNA: TGTGCCTGGAGCCCAACTAGCAGGGGGGAGACCCAGTACTTC

D: TRBD2
V: TRBV5-8
J: TRBJ2-3
size: -
CDR3: CASSLGASGSSSTDTQYF
DNA: TGTGCCAGCAGCTTGGGGGCTAGCGGGAGCTCTAGCACAGATACGCAGTATTTT

D: -
V: TRBV18
J: TRBJ2-3
size: -
CDR3: CASSARRNTDTQYF
DNA: TGTGCCAGCTCGGCCCGGCGGAACACAGATACGCAGTATTTT

D: TRBD2
V: TRBV7-3
J: TRBJ2-1
size: -
CDR3: CASSSGGLAGEQFF
DNA: TGTGCCAGCAGCTCGGGAGGACTAGCGGGAGAGCAGTTCTTC

D: TRBD1
V: TRBV30
J: TRBJ2-6
size: -
CDR3: CAWSGGQLGFSGANVLTF
DNA: TGTGCCTGGAGTGGGGGACAGTTGGGTTTTTCCGGGGCCAACGTCCTGACTTTC

D: -
V: TRBV2
J: TRBJ1-1
size: -
CDR3: CATQIMNTEAFF
DNA: TGTGCCACTCAGATTATGAACACTGAAGCTTTCTTT

D: -
V: TRBV6-5
J: TRBJ1-1
size: once
CDR3: CASAAGASTEAFF
DNA: TGTGCCAGTGCGGCGGGGGCGAGCACTGAAGCTTTCTTT

D: -
V: TRBV28
J: TRBJ1-1
size: -
CDR3: CASSQTAEDTEAFF
DNA: TGTGCCAGCAGCCAGACTGCCGAGGACACTGAAGCTTTCTTT

D: TRBD2
V: TRBV28
J: TRBJ2-1
size: many
CDR3: CASSFRTRSYNEQFF
DNA: TGTGCCAGCAGTTTTAGGACTAGGAGCTACAATGAGCAGTTCTTC

D: -
V: TRBV5-1
J: TRBJ1-1
size: -
CDR3: CASSSDSLNTEAFF
DNA: TGCGCCAGCAGCTCCGACAGTTTGAACACTGAAGCTTTCTTT

D: -
V: TRBV7-2
J: TRBJ1-6
size: -
CDR3: CASSLSDFGSSPLHF
DNA: TGTGCCAGCAGCTTATCGGATTTTGGGAGTTCACCCCTCCACTTT

D: -
V: TRBV2
J: TRBJ1-2
size: once
CDR3: CASRVGQSTYTF
DNA: TGTGCCAGCAGAGTAGGACAGTCAACTTACACCTTC

D: -
V: TRBV4-1
J: TRBJ1-1
size: -
CDR3: CASSLTGTGEAFF
DNA: TGCGCCAGCAGCCTCACAGGGACCGGGGAAGCTTTCTTT

D: -
V: TRBV18
J: TRBJ2-3
size: -
CDR3: CASSPFPGQGGKDTQYF
DNA: TGTGCCAGCTCACCATTCCCCGGACAGGGAGGGAAGGATACGCAGTATTTT

D: TRBD2
V: TRBV16
J: TRBJ2-1
size: -
CDR3: CASSPRANVASGGNEQFF
DNA: TGTGCCAGCAGTCCACGAGCCAATGTGGCTAGCGGGGGGAATGAGCAGTTCTTC

D: TRBD1
V: TRBV18
J: TRBJ1-5
size: -
CDR3: CASSPGQAQNNQPQHF
DNA: TGTGCCAGCTCACCTGGACAGGCCCAAAATAATCAGCCCCAGCATTTT

D: TRBD1
V: TRBV6-6
J: TRBJ1-6
size: -
CDR3: CASTLRGQRNSPLHF
DNA: TGTGCCAGCACCCTACGGGGACAGCGTAATTCACCCCTCCACTTT

D: -
V: TRBV18
J: TRBJ2-1
size: -
CDR3: CASSPPRGELSWNEQFF
DNA: TGTGCCAGCTCACCTCCAAGAGGCGAGCTCAGCTGGAATGAGCAGTTCTTC

D: TRBD1
V: TRBV12-5
J: TRBJ1-1
size: -
CDR3: CASGYGTGISTEAFF
DNA: TGTGCTAGTGGTTACGGGACAGGGATCAGCACTGAAGCTTTCTTT

D: -
V: TRBV29-1
J: TRBJ2-5
size: -
CDR3: CSVEGRRERRETQYF
DNA: TGCAGCGTTGAAGGACGACGGGAGAGGCGGGAGACCCAGTACTTC

D: -
V: TRBV9
J: TRBJ1-2
size: -
CDR3: CASSQGAGYTF
DNA: TGTGCCAGCAGCCAAGGAGCCGGCTACACCTTC

D: -
V: TRBV5-4
J: TRBJ2-7
size: -
CDR3: CASSVQGRVTYEQYF
DNA: TGTGCCAGCAGTGTCCAGGGGAGAGTCACCTACGAGCAGTACTTC

D: -
V: TRBV28
J: TRBJ1-2
size: -
CDR3: CASNSGYGYTF
DNA: TGTGCCAGCAATTCAGGGTATGGCTACACCTTC

D: TRBD1
V: TRBV7-2
J: TRBJ1-3
size: -
CDR3: CASRPDRGLGGNTIYF
DNA: TGTGCCAGCAGGCCTGACAGGGGCTTAGGTGGAAACACCATATATTTT

D: -
V: TRBV29-1
J: TRBJ2-5
size: -
CDR3: CSVGFYLPGNDKETQYF
DNA: TGCAGCGTCGGTTTTTATTTACCGGGGAATGATAAAGAGACCCAGTACTTC

D: -
V: TRBV6-1
J: TRBJ1-4
size: few
CDR3: CASTPIGGPSGKLFF
DNA: TGTGCCAGCACCCCGATCGGAGGGCCGTCCGGAAAACTGTTTTTT